Each of the 3 T cell receptor beta chains below was sequenced from the same sample in a study of T cell changes during pregnancy in multiple sclerosis. Sequenced by immunoSEQ multiplex PCR; TCRdb stores in-frame clones only, minus some. The data hold about 98,000 clones, with under 95% observed a single time. Sequences were derived from peripheral blood, sampled after pregnancy. The receptor source for this set is a female donor in good health, enrolled as a control in a pregnancy study.

The V call is TRBV5-6, the J call TRBJ2-3; 11 nucleotides agree with TRBD2. Unmatched junction bases numbered 3, after V lost 1 base and J lost 5 bases. Looked up from germline, CDR1 is SGHDT and CDR2 is YYEEEE. The CDR3 extends over 15 amino acids. The chain's CDR3 is CASSLRLAGGDTQYF. The DNA for the CDR3 is TGTGCCAGCAGCTTGCGCCTAGCGGGAGGAGATACGCAGTATTTT.

The chain carries TRBV5-1 and TRBJ1-2, with 11 nucleotides matching TRBD1. CDR1 is SGHRS, CDR2 YFSETQ, per germline. J lost 5 bases, V lost 0 bases, and 3 bases had no gene match. The CDR3 runs to 15 residues. CDR3 in amino acids: CASSLEGQGAYGYTF. Here the CDR3 DNA reads TGCGCCAGCAGCTTGGAAGGACAGGGGGCATATGGCTACACCTTC. The whole variable domain, remainder taken from reference TRBV5-1 and TRBJ1-2, is KAGVTQTPRYLIKTRGQQVTLSCSPISGHRSVSWYQQTPGQGLQFLFEYFSETQRNKGNFPGRFSGRQFSNSRSEMNVSTLELGDSALYLCASSLEGQGAYGYTFGSGTRLTVV.

The J gene is TRBJ1-1, the V gene TRBV28; perhaps TRBD1 as D (6 bases). The CDR3 spans 14 residues. Germline CDR1 and CDR2: MDHEN and SYDVKM. With 3 bases removed from V and 4 bases from J, the gap between germline ends came to 12 bases. In DNA form, the CDR3 reads TGTGCCAGCAGTTTCAGGGGAATCGGCACTGAAGCTTTCTTT. It is translated as CASSFRGIGTEAFF.